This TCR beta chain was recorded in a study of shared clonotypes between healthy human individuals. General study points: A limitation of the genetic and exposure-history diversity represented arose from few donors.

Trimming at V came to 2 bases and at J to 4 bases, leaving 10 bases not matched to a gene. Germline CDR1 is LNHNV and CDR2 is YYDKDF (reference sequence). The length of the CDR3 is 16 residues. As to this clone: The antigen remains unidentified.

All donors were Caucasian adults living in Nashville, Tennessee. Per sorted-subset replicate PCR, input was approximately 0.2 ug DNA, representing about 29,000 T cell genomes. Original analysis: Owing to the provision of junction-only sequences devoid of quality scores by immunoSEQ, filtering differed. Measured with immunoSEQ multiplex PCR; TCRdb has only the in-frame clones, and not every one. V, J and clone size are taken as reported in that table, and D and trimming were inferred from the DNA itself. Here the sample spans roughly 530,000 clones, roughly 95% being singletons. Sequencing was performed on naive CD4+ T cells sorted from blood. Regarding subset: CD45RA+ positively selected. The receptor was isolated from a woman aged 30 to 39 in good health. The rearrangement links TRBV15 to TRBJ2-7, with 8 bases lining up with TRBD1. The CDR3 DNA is TGTGCCACCAGCAGACCGGGACAGGCGATCGAGTACGAGCAGTACTTC. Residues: CATSRPGQAIEYEQYF.